These T cell receptor beta chains were read from a single sample in a study of blood T cells in healthy people across ages. TCRdb analysed the 5' RACE reads with MiXCR anew, one entry per CDR3 protein. This sample has around 800,000 distinct CDR3 sequences, with roughly 24% found just once. These records were also assigned to another study, of T cells of mothers and their children.

Sequencing used blood. Receptors were obtained from a boy aged 5-17 years in good health. Each CDR3 is given with its conserved first and last residue. D genes are given only for firm matches. Rows give clone size only sometimes, using once, few, many, or a class for an expanded clone.

CASSQGQGSTEAFF	TGCGCCAGCAGCCAGGGACAGGGGAGTACTGAAGCTTTCTTT	few	TRBD1	TRBJ1-1	TRBV4-1
CASSLILAGGPYNEQFF	TGCGCCAGCAGCCTAATCTTAGCGGGGGGACCTTACAATGAGCAGTTCTTC	few	TRBD2	TRBJ2-1	TRBV4-1
CASSGPRLAGSTGELFF	TGTGCCAGCAGTGGACCTCGACTAGCGGGGTCAACCGGGGAGCTGTTTTTT	-	TRBD2	TRBJ2-2	TRBV2
CASSVRDTLLRGIPF	TGTGCCAGCAGTGTTCGGGACACGCTCCTCCGAGGGATACCCTTC	few	-	TRBJ2-4	TRBV6-1
CASSLRQDRDTQYF	TGCGCCAGCAGCTTGCGACAGGACCGAGATACGCAGTATTTT	-	-	TRBJ2-3	TRBV5-1
CASSILDGYEQYF	TGTGCCAGCAGCATTCTTGACGGCTACGAGCAGTACTTC	once	-	TRBJ2-7	TRBV7-2
CASSSSGPTHFF	TGTGCCAGCAGCTCCTCCGGGCCTACCCATTTCTTC	once	-	TRBJ2-7	TRBV7-8
CASSHPFGTGETQYF	TGCGCCAGCAGCCATCCCTTCGGGACAGGAGAGACCCAGTACTTC	few	TRBD1	TRBJ2-5	TRBV4-1
CASSLALSYQETQYF	TGTGCCAGCAGTTTAGCGCTCTCCTACCAAGAGACCCAGTACTTC	few	-	TRBJ2-5	TRBV12-3/TRBV12-4
CASSLDRADTEAFF	TGTGCCAGCAGCTTAGACAGGGCTGACACTGAAGCTTTCTTT	few	-	TRBJ1-1	TRBV7-2
CASISGTQHYEQYF	TGTGCCAGCATCTCCGGGACCCAACACTACGAGCAGTACTTC	-	-	TRBJ2-7	TRBV6-2/TRBV6-3
CASGLGTRKFYEQYF	TGTGCTAGTGGTTTGGGGACCCGTAAATTCTACGAGCAGTACTTC	-	-	TRBJ2-7	TRBV12-5
CASSLSRSQGYEQYF	TGTGCCAGCAGCTTATCCCGGTCCCAGGGCTACGAGCAGTACTTC	-	-	TRBJ2-7	TRBV13
CASSVLQGPGELFF	TGTGCCAGCAGCGTATTACAGGGTCCCGGGGAGCTGTTTTTT	few	-	TRBJ2-2	TRBV28
CASSQPTGGPGNTIYF	TGTGCCAGCAGCCAACCCACAGGGGGCCCGGGAAACACCATATATTTT	few	TRBD1	TRBJ1-3	TRBV4-2
CSASPTRRVLGNTIYF	TGCAGTGCTAGCCCCACCCGCAGGGTCCTTGGAAACACCATATATTTT	-	-	TRBJ1-3	TRBV20-1
CASSPGRTANYGYTF	TGTGCCAGCAGTCCGGGCCGGACAGCTAACTATGGCTACACCTTC	few	-	TRBJ1-2	TRBV12-3/TRBV12-4
CASADGGQPQHF	TGTGCTAGTGCTGATGGGGGCCAGCCCCAGCATTTT	few	-	TRBJ1-5	TRBV12-5
CSARGLTSGGSFYEQYF	TGCAGTGCACGGGGGCTCACTAGCGGGGGGTCATTCTACGAGCAGTACTTC	few	TRBD2	TRBJ2-7	TRBV20-1
CASSQEPSGGLGTQYF	TGCGCCAGCAGCCAAGAACCTAGCGGGGGACTAGGTACGCAGTATTTT	few	TRBD2	TRBJ2-3	TRBV4-1
CASSYSRDRETQYF	TGTGCCAGCAGTTACTCGAGGGACAGGGAGACCCAGTACTTC	-	TRBD1	TRBJ2-5	TRBV6-5
CASSPRQTPNYGYTF	TGTGCCAGCAGCCCTCGACAGACTCCTAACTATGGCTACACCTTC	-	-	TRBJ1-2	TRBV3-1
CASVREAGAFYGYTF	TGTGCTAGTGTCCGGGAGGCAGGGGCATTCTATGGCTACACCTTC	-	-	TRBJ1-2	TRBV12-5
CASSLDRANQYF	TGTGCCAGCAGCTTAGATAGGGCTAATCAGTACTTC	-	-	TRBJ2-7	TRBV11-2
CASRLTGPQYEQYF	TGTGCCAGCAGACTTACGGGGCCCCAATACGAGCAGTACTTC	few	-	TRBJ2-7	TRBV6-5
CASSLRTGGYEQYF	TGTGCCAGCAGTCTCCGGACAGGGGGCTACGAGCAGTACTTC	many	TRBD1	TRBJ2-7	TRBV7-9
CASSIVREQYF	TGTGCCAGCAGCATCGTAAGGGAGCAGTACTTC	-	-	TRBJ2-7	TRBV5-8
CASTHDRQETQYF	TGTGCCAGCACGCATGACAGGCAAGAGACCCAGTACTTC	few	-	TRBJ2-5	TRBV6-5
CASSQASAGSYTF	TGCGCCAGCAGCCAAGCTTCCGCCGGGAGCTACACCTTC	-	-	TRBJ1-2	TRBV4-1
CSGYGSSYNEQFF	TGCAGCGGCTACGGGAGCTCCTACAATGAGCAGTTCTTC	few	-	TRBJ2-1	TRBV29-1
CSVRDSPETQYF	TGCAGCGTTCGGGACTCCCCAGAGACCCAGTACTTC	-	-	TRBJ2-5	TRBV29-1
CASSLGTSGGLAKNIQYF	TGTGCCAGCAGCTTGGGGACTAGCGGGGGGCTAGCCAAAAACATTCAGTACTTC	few	TRBD2	TRBJ2-4	TRBV7-8
CSVGQGARGWNPDTQYF	TGCAGCGTTGGACAGGGGGCGCGGGGATGGAACCCTGATACGCAGTATTTT	few	TRBD1	TRBJ2-3	TRBV29-1
CASSFKSAAPHTEAFF	TGTGCCAGCAGTTTTAAATCAGCGGCCCCGCACACTGAAGCTTTCTTT	few	-	TRBJ1-1	TRBV12-3/TRBV12-4
CASRQGAKETQYF	TGTGCCAGCAGACAGGGGGCGAAAGAGACCCAGTACTTC	-	TRBD1	TRBJ2-5	TRBV6-1
CASSEVGQGSQPQHF	TGTGCCAGCAGTGAAGTAGGGCAGGGTAGTCAGCCCCAGCATTTT	-	-	TRBJ1-5	TRBV6-1
CASSVGGQSVYNEQFF	TGTGCCAGCAGCGTAGGGGGACAGAGCGTCTACAATGAGCAGTTCTTC	once	TRBD1	TRBJ2-1	TRBV9
CSAPHREETQYF	TGCAGTGCTCCCCACAGAGAAGAGACCCAGTACTTC	-	-	TRBJ2-5	TRBV20-1
CASSPKIGQGNTGELFF	TGTGCCAGCAGCCCCAAGATTGGACAGGGGAACACCGGGGAGCTGTTTTTT	few	TRBD1	TRBJ2-2	TRBV5-6
CAISQLAGSAKDTQYF	TGTGCCATCAGCCAACTAGCGGGCTCCGCGAAGGATACGCAGTATTTT	-	TRBD2	TRBJ2-3	TRBV10-3
CASSLGLAGGNIQYF	TGTGCCAGCAGTTTAGGCCTAGCGGGTGGGAACATTCAGTACTTC	-	TRBD2	TRBJ2-4	TRBV12-3/TRBV12-4
CASSLAQDRGYEQFF	TGTGCCAGCAGCTTAGCGCAGGACAGGGGATATGAGCAGTTCTTC	-	TRBD1	TRBJ2-1	TRBV7-2
CASSFGTRGEKLFF	TGTGCCAGCAGCTTCGGGACCCGAGGGGAAAAACTGTTTTTT	few	-	TRBJ1-4	TRBV13
CASSPMGWQGAHYEQYF	TGTGCCAGCAGTCCCATGGGGTGGCAGGGGGCTCACTACGAGCAGTACTTC	few	TRBD1	TRBJ2-7	TRBV27
CASSKRMTLGQASYGYTF	TGTGCCAGCAGCAAACGCATGACATTAGGACAGGCCTCCTATGGCTACACCTTC	-	TRBD1	TRBJ1-2	TRBV9
CASSFGISGNTTYF	TGTGCCAGCAGTTTCGGGATCTCTGGAAACACCACATATTTT	-	-	TRBJ1-3	TRBV6-6
CASSLGDRGRADTQYF	TGCGCCAGCAGCTTGGGGGACAGGGGTCGTGCAGATACGCAGTATTTT	-	TRBD1	TRBJ2-3	TRBV5-1
CASRGTGGYGNLNGYTF	TGTGCCAGCAGGGGGACAGGGGGTTACGGCAACCTAAATGGCTACACCTTC	few	TRBD1	TRBJ1-2	TRBV6-1
CASSFQGRNTEAFF	TGTGCCAGCAGTTTCCAGGGACGGAACACTGAAGCTTTCTTT	-	-	TRBJ1-1	TRBV12-3/TRBV12-4
CSAVGHTEAFF	TGCAGTGCGGTCGGACACACTGAAGCTTTCTTT	-	-	TRBJ1-1	TRBV20-1
CATGTSGGLADTQYF	TGTGCCACGGGGACTAGCGGGGGGTTGGCAGATACGCAGTATTTT	-	TRBD2	TRBJ2-3	TRBV24-1
CASKQQGDEQFF	TGTGCCAGCAAACAACAGGGGGATGAGCAGTTCTTC	few	TRBD1	TRBJ2-1	TRBV12-3/TRBV12-4
CASSPGVRNEQFF	TGTGCCAGCAGCCCCGGGGTTCGGAATGAGCAGTTCTTC	-	-	TRBJ2-1	TRBV3-1
CSVGGQGAHSPLHF	TGCAGCGTGGGGGGGCAGGGGGCACATTCACCCCTCCACTTT	few	TRBD1	TRBJ1-6	TRBV29-1
CASRADGEGHTEAFF	TGTGCCAGTAGAGCGGACGGAGAGGGGCACACTGAAGCTTTCTTT	-	-	TRBJ1-1	TRBV19
CASSSDRGEKLFF	TGTGCCAGCAGCTCGGACAGGGGCGAAAAACTGTTTTTT	-	TRBD1	TRBJ1-4	TRBV7-2
CASSPGQHYGYTF	TGTGCCAGCAGTCCCGGACAGCACTATGGCTACACCTTC	-	-	TRBJ1-2	TRBV12-3/TRBV12-4
CASSQTQRETQYF	TGTGCCAGCAGCCAAACCCAAAGGGAGACCCAGTACTTC	few	-	TRBJ2-5	TRBV14